This T cell receptor beta chain was retrieved from a study of radiotherapy plus CTLA-4 blockade in lung cancer. The overall study: Patients showed objective responses in about 20% of cases, and disease control was achieved by 25% to 35%.

Points from the study as a whole: Together with interferon-beta, which increased in serum after radiation, early dynamic changes in blood T cell clones were reportedly the best predictors of response. Radiotherapy plus ipilimumab was followed by expansion in blood of tumor-derived TCR clones.

This clone turned up a few times. The antigen is undetermined. This CDR3 is built from 10 residues. Trimming shortened V by 1 base and J by 14 bases, and 8 bases separated the two germline ends. Germline CDR1 and CDR2: LGHNA and YNFKEQ. TCRdb's table, derived via immunoSEQ multiplex PCR, lists solely in-frame clones and lacks some. Counted here are around 45,000 clones, roughly 67% occurring once; the ten biggest clones make up about 23%. The TCR sequence derives from a human donor with non-small cell lung cancer who had a partial response to radiotherapy plus ipilimumab. The sequencing used peripheral blood, collected from a patient treated with radiotherapy plus ipilimumab. V and J are TRBV4-2 and TRBJ1-1; D is unclear. The CDR3 here is CASSQGRTFF. CDR3 nucleotide sequence: TGTGCCAGCAGCCAAGGGAGAACCTTCTTT.